These 18 T cell receptor beta chains were sequenced from one sample in a study of human T cells and chemical hapten exposure. TCRdb reprocessed the RACE reads via MiXCR and lists one record per CDR3 protein. The sample includes around 200,000 distinct CDR3 sequences, about 25% of them seen just once. Time point defined: patch test 3, about 24 weeks after DPC sensitization. Treatment of the sample: therapeutic diphenylcyclopropenone sensitization with weekly scalp DPC. The sample was whole blood, taken in connection with sensitization to the hapten diphenylcyclopropenone (DPC). Every receptor here comes from a woman between 40 and 50 years old with alopecia areata. Some clones in this sample may be carry-over from other donors' samples.

Only a few counts were recorded for this clonotype. V and J are TRBV28 and TRBJ1-2; D gene uncertain. V lost 2 bases, J lost 4 bases, and 8 bases lay in between. CDR3 length: 13 amino acids. Per the germline V gene, CDR1 is MDHEN and CDR2 is SYDVKM. The CDR3 is CASSLKPFYGYTF. CDR3 in DNA: TGTGCCAGCAGTTTAAAACCATTCTATGGCTACACCTTC.

The CDR3, as DNA: TGTGCCAGCAAGACCGGGACAGACACCGGGGAGCTGTTTTTT. Its protein is CASKTGTDTGELFF. The J gene is TRBJ2-2, the V gene TRBV28, with 7 nucleotides matching TRBD1. CDR3 length: 14 residues. With V trimmed by 7 bases and J by 3 bases, 5 bases remained unmatched. CDR1 and CDR2 (germline): MDHEN, SYDVKM.

This clonotype has only a few counts. The chain joins TRBV27 to TRBJ2-7; D might be TRBD1 (7 bases). The V gene's germline CDR1 is MNHEY and CDR2 SMNVEV (reference sequence). CDR3 length: 14 residues. V shed 6 bases and J shed 2 bases, with 14 bases lying between them. CDR3 sequence reads: CASSRQGLPYEQYF. The CDR3 DNA reads as TGTGCCAGCAGCAGACAGGGACTCCCCTACGAGCAGTACTTC.

The rearrangement uses TRBV7-6 and TRBJ2-5; 7 positions agree with TRBD2. CDR1 SGHVS and CDR2 FNYEAQ come from the germline V gene. J was trimmed by 3 bases and V by 5 bases; bases with no gene match: 6. This CDR3 comprises 14 residues. The CDR3 DNA reads as TGTGCCAGCAGCCCTATCGCGGGGGAAGAGACCCAGTACTTC. It translates to CASSPIAGEETQYF.

CDR3 sequence (DNA): TGTGCCAGCAGTTTCGGCGCGGGCACGAATGAAAAACTGTTTTTT. Protein product: CASSFGAGTNEKLFF. The chain joins TRBV28 to TRBJ1-4; D ambiguous. Per germline, CDR1 MDHEN and CDR2 SYDVKM. CDR3 length: 15 amino acids. V was shortened by 3 bases and J by 5 bases, with 13 bases between the two germline ends.

This clonotype was seen a handful of times. V and J are TRBV5-1 and TRBJ2-3; perhaps TRBD2 as D (5 bases). V lost 4 bases to trimming and J lost 4 bases, with 16 bases between them. Germline V lookup: CDR1 SGHRS, CDR2 YFSETQ. The CDR3 runs to 15 residues. The CDR3, as DNA: TGCGCCAGCAGCCCAACGGGGAATCGGGCAGATACGCAGTATTTT. Protein: CASSPTGNRADTQYF.

In DNA form, the CDR3 reads TGTGCCAGCAGCCAAGCGGGCGGGGGGGGAGGGTCCGAGCAGTACTTC. Its protein is CASSQAGGGGGSEQYF. V usage is TRBV4-2 and J usage is TRBJ2-7, with 9 bases aligning to TRBD2. The CDR3 is 16 amino acids. The V segment lost 1 base and the J segment 6 bases; nucleotides outside the gene matches: 10. Germline CDR1 LGHNA, CDR2 YNFKEQ.

The chain recombines TRBV28 with TRBJ2-1; D tentatively fits TRBD1 or TRBD2 (5 bases each). CDR3 length equals 17 residues. CDR1 is MDHEN and CDR2 is SYDVKM in the germline V gene. Trimming stripped 5 bases from V and 0 bases from J, with 17 bases between. Here the CDR3 reads CASSPRDLRRSYNEQFF. The CDR3 DNA follows: TGTGCCAGCAGTCCCCGGGACCTCCGTCGCTCCTACAATGAGCAGTTCTTC.

This clonotype was detected ten times or more. The rearrangement links TRBV6-2 or TRBV6-3 to TRBJ2-1; either TRBD1 or TRBD2 may supply D (5 bases each). Trimming left V 6 bases short and J 7 bases short, with 16 bases between. Germline CDR1 and CDR2: MNHEY and SVGEGT. The CDR3 consists of 14 residues. The CDR3 bases are TGTGCCAGCAGCCGGACGTCGGGGCAAAATGAGCAGTTCTTC. Protein: CASSRTSGQNEQFF.

This clonotype was detected only a few times. V is TRBV6-2 or TRBV6-3 and J is TRBJ1-5; no clear D. V lost 6 bases and J 5 bases, leaving 11 bases between the germline ends. Germline CDR1 MNHEY, CDR2 SVGEGT. The CDR3 sequence is 13 residues long. This chain's CDR3 is CASSPETYQPQHF. The CDR3 nucleotides read TGTGCCAGCAGCCCCGAGACGTATCAGCCCCAGCATTTT.

There are a few counts of this clonotype. V usage is TRBV11-2 and J usage is TRBJ2-7; D is possibly TRBD2 (6 bases). The CDR3 length is 16 residues. CDR1 and CDR2 from the germline V gene are SGHAT and FQNNGV. The V and J ends lost 3 bases and 6 bases respectively, with 21 bases between them. CDR3 region: CASSLGGVTGGREQYF. CDR3 sequence (DNA): TGTGCCAGCAGCTTGGGAGGCGTCACAGGAGGTCGCGAGCAGTACTTC.

This clonotype was seen only a few times. The rearrangement joins TRBV12-3 or TRBV12-4 to TRBJ1-1; D is possibly TRBD1 (5 bases). The V end lost 4 bases, the J end lost 4 bases, and 10 bases lay between the germline ends. This CDR3 spans 13 amino acids. Here the CDR3 reads CASSWAGATEAFF. CDR3 in DNA: TGTGCCAGCAGTTGGGCCGGGGCCACTGAAGCTTTCTTT.

The rearrangement links TRBV28 to TRBJ2-1; 7 bases line up with TRBD2. This CDR3 region has 14 residues. Germline-derived CDR1 and CDR2 are MDHEN and SYDVKM. Losses at the gene ends were 6 bases for V and 6 bases for J; bases not matched to a gene: 8. The CDR3 sequence: CASSGGSPPNEQFF. The CDR3 DNA sequence: TGTGCCAGCAGCGGCGGGAGCCCCCCCAATGAGCAGTTCTTC.

The CDR3 DNA is TGTGCCAGCAGCTGGGGGGGACAACTCTCTGGAAACACCATATATTTT. Residues: CASSWGGQLSGNTIYF. The chain carries TRBV28 and TRBJ1-3, with D perhaps matching TRBD1 (6 bases). CDR3 size: 16 residues. Germline values: CDR1 MDHEN, CDR2 SYDVKM. The V end was cut by 6 bases, the J end by 0 bases, with 15 bases between.

Only a few counts were recorded for this clonotype. This chain uses TRBV7-2 with TRBJ1-5; no definite D call. The V gene's germline CDR1 is SGHTA and CDR2 FQGNSA. Between the trimmed V and J ends, which lost 0 bases and 4 bases, there was a span of 7 bases. This CDR3 has 14 residues. CDR3 sequence reads: CASSLARENQPQHF. In DNA, the CDR3 is TGTGCCAGCAGCTTAGCTCGGGAGAATCAGCCCCAGCATTTT. Filled out from reference TRBV7-2 and TRBJ1-5, the complete variable domain reads GAGVSQSPSNKVTEKGKDVELRCDPISGHTALYWYRQSLGQGLEFLIYFQGNSAPDKSGLPSDRFSAERTGGSVSTLTIQRTQQEDSAVYLCASSLARENQPQHFGDGTRLSIL.

This clonotype was detected only once. The V call is TRBV20-1, the J call TRBJ2-7; TRBD2 aligns across 7 bases. J gave up 4 bases and V 1 base, and 7 bases lay outside the gene matches. Per the germline V gene, CDR1 is DFQATT and CDR2 is SNEGSKA (reference sequence). The CDR3 runs to 14 residues. This chain's CDR3 is CSARVALADYEQYF. Here the CDR3 DNA reads TGCAGTGCTAGAGTGGCGCTAGCGGATTACGAGCAGTACTTC.

This clonotype was picked up a small number of times. This chain joins TRBV6-5 and TRBJ2-7; D is perhaps TRBD1 (5 bases). V shed 0 bases and J shed 4 bases, with 13 bases lying between them. This CDR3 spans 15 amino acids. From germline, CDR1 is MNHEY and CDR2 SVGAGI. In DNA, the CDR3 is TGTGCCAGCAGTTACTCGATCCAGGGTACTTACGAGCAGTACTTC. Its protein product is CASSYSIQGTYEQYF.

The chain employs TRBV6-5 and TRBJ1-2, with 9 bases aligning to TRBD1. J lost 5 bases, V lost 6 bases, and 4 bases had no gene match. Germline CDR1 and CDR2: MNHEY and SVGAGI. This CDR3 comprises 13 residues. The CDR3 protein is CASSSGQGYGYTF. The CDR3 DNA sequence: TGTGCCAGCAGCTCCGGACAGGGGTATGGCTACACCTTC.